Listed below are T cell receptor beta chains from one sample, sequenced in a study of Ad26.COV2.S vaccination and SARS-CoV-2 variants. Sequenced by immunoSEQ multiplex PCR; TCRdb stores in-frame clones only, minus some. This table holds about 400,000 clones, over 75% found once. This sample comprised peripheral blood, obtained in a trial of Ad26.COV2.S vaccine versus placebo. The receptor set was obtained from a person between 18 and 59 years old who received the Ad26.COV2.S COVID-19 vaccine or a placebo. CDR3s include the opening cysteine and the closing phenylalanine or tryptophan.

J gene: TRBJ2-3
V gene: TRBV5-1
CDR3 protein: CASSLQRGSTDTQYF

J gene: TRBJ2-7
V gene: TRBV6-1
CDR3 protein: CASSERFWATYEQYF

J gene: TRBJ2-1
V gene: TRBV27
CDR3 protein: CASSLPRTSGSSYNEQFF

J gene: TRBJ1-1
V gene: TRBV2
CDR3 protein: CASSDPGTGPSTEAFF

J gene: TRBJ2-3
V gene: TRBV5-1
CDR3 protein: CASSLGADTQYF

J gene: TRBJ2-2
V gene: TRBV29-1
CDR3 protein: CSVDRGTNTGELFF

J gene: TRBJ2-1
V gene: TRBV28
CDR3 protein: CASSPTGDNEQFF

J gene: TRBJ2-7
V gene: TRBV7-9
CDR3 protein: CASSRSSTGREQYF

J gene: TRBJ2-2
V gene: TRBV12-5
CDR3 protein: CASGLSVTSGDLNTGELFF

J gene: TRBJ1-1
V gene: TRBV28
CDR3 protein: CASSPATWSGTEAFF

J gene: TRBJ1-5
V gene: TRBV18
CDR3 protein: CASSPTQGYGNQPQHF

J gene: TRBJ2-7
V gene: TRBV3-1/TRBV3-2
CDR3 protein: CASSEQGEQYF

J gene: TRBJ2-3
V gene: TRBV28
CDR3 protein: CASVSGAEDTQYF

J gene: TRBJ2-7
V gene: TRBV12-5
CDR3 protein: CASGWARHLSFPWYEQYF

J gene: TRBJ2-1
V gene: TRBV6-4
CDR3 protein: CASSGSDGNEQFF

J gene: TRBJ1-2
V gene: TRBV7-8
CDR3 protein: CASSFERDREKGGYTF

J gene: TRBJ1-2
V gene: TRBV4-2
CDR3 protein: CASSQESGPNYGYTF

J gene: TRBJ1-2
V gene: TRBV28
CDR3 protein: CASSRGTGESGYTF

J gene: TRBJ2-7
V gene: TRBV5-1
CDR3 protein: CASSLTGTGPYEQYF

J gene: TRBJ2-1
V gene: TRBV30
CDR3 protein: CAWSVVGGRAVDEQFF

J gene: TRBJ1-1
V gene: TRBV6-5
CDR3 protein: CASKVAGTTEAFF

J gene: TRBJ2-3
V gene: TRBV4-3
CDR3 protein: CASSQAASGTDTQYF

J gene: TRBJ1-3
V gene: TRBV5-1
CDR3 protein: CASSWGTEISGNTIYF

J gene: TRBJ2-7
V gene: TRBV4-1
CDR3 protein: CASSLKTDRGFYEQYF

J gene: TRBJ2-1
V gene: TRBV19
CDR3 protein: CASSATGMVSNEQFF

J gene: TRBJ2-5
V gene: TRBV3-1/TRBV3-2
CDR3 protein: CASSHPSGRTQETQYF

J gene: TRBJ2-1
V gene: TRBV6-4
CDR3 protein: CASSPTPIDSISYNEQFF

J gene: TRBJ1-1
V gene: TRBV10-3
CDR3 protein: CAISQSGLPNTEAFF

J gene: TRBJ1-1
V gene: TRBV6-5
CDR3 protein: CASSYIGGTNTEAFF

J gene: TRBJ2-3
V gene: TRBV9
CDR3 protein: CASSAQGGLAADTQYF

J gene: TRBJ1-2
V gene: TRBV7-9
CDR3 protein: CASSPDSDGYTF

J gene: TRBJ2-5
V gene: TRBV7-9
CDR3 protein: CASSLARGVETQYF

J gene: TRBJ1-1
V gene: TRBV28
CDR3 protein: CASSLWRTVNTEAFF

J gene: TRBJ1-1
V gene: TRBV28
CDR3 protein: CATRDTTEAFF

J gene: TRBJ2-7
V gene: TRBV5-4
CDR3 protein: CASRQGLDYEQYF

J gene: TRBJ2-4
V gene: TRBV5-1
CDR3 protein: CASSPRTSGRLAKNIQYF

J gene: TRBJ2-5
V gene: TRBV6-1
CDR3 protein: CASSEDWTTPQETQYF

J gene: TRBJ2-3
V gene: TRBV9
CDR3 protein: CASSVGQGGNTQYF

J gene: TRBJ2-6
V gene: TRBV7-9
CDR3 protein: CASSPGQADGANVLTF

J gene: TRBJ2-2
V gene: TRBV6-1
CDR3 protein: CASSEFGKDRLNTGELFF

J gene: TRBJ1-1
V gene: TRBV6-5
CDR3 protein: CASISPANTEAFF

J gene: TRBJ2-1
V gene: TRBV6-2/TRBV6-3
CDR3 protein: CASSYSRGLLAEPYNEQFF

J gene: TRBJ1-2
V gene: TRBV6-5
CDR3 protein: CAGLEGYGYTF

J gene: TRBJ2-6
V gene: TRBV19
CDR3 protein: CASSFSGAPLSGANVLTF

J gene: TRBJ1-3
V gene: TRBV19
CDR3 protein: CASSVQGPGNTIYF

J gene: TRBJ2-2
V gene: TRBV7-3
CDR3 protein: CASSSQGTGELFF

J gene: TRBJ1-1
V gene: TRBV29-1
CDR3 protein: CSVERERVGQTQAFF

J gene: TRBJ2-5
V gene: TRBV5-4
CDR3 protein: CATGLAGEVVETQYF

J gene: TRBJ2-1
V gene: TRBV14
CDR3 protein: CAIQALSSYNEQFF

J gene: TRBJ2-2
V gene: TRBV7-2
CDR3 protein: CASSLSPGDTGELFF

J gene: TRBJ2-3
V gene: TRBV19
CDR3 protein: CASSADTDTQYF

J gene: TRBJ1-2
V gene: TRBV7-8
CDR3 protein: CASSVRDSKSGGYTF

J gene: TRBJ1-4
V gene: TRBV9
CDR3 protein: CASSKRDRVNEKLFF

J gene: TRBJ2-7
V gene: TRBV27
CDR3 protein: CASSTPGLPESEQYF